This T cell receptor (beta chain) was recorded in a study of blood T cell repertoires in COVID-19. Background on the study: Acute and convalescent COVID-19 samples came from the United States, Italy and Spain.

The repertoire was sequenced with immunoSEQ multiplex PCR; TCRdb's copy has only in-frame clones and lacks some. Here the sample spans about 270,000 clones, around 86% being singletons. The V and J ends lost 5 bases and 5 bases respectively, with 8 bases between them. Per the germline V gene, CDR1 is SNHLY and CDR2 is FYNNEI. The length of the CDR3 is 12 residues. Sequencing input: PBMCs or T cells enriched from blood (not recorded which). This chain uses TRBV2 with TRBJ2-3; no clear D gene. This receptor was identified in a young man who had recovered from COVID-19. The CDR3 sequence is CASSPQIDTQYF. The CDR3, as DNA: TGTGCCAGCAGTCCCCAAATAGATACGCAGTATTTT.